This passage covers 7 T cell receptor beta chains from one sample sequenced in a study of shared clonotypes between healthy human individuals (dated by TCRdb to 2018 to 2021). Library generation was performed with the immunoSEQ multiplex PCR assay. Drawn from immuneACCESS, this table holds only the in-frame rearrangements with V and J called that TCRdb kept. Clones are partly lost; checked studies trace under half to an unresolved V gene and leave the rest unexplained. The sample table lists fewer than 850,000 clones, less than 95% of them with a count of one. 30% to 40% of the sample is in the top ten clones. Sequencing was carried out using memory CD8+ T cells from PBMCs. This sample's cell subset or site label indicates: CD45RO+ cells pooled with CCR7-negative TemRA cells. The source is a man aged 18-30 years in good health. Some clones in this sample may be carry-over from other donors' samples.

The CDR3 protein is CASSSIVGGNTIYF. As DNA, the CDR3 is TGTGCCAGCAGCTCGATCGTGGGGGGAAACACCATATATTTT. The J gene is TRBJ1-3, the V gene TRBV5-5, with D hard to call. This CDR3 comprises 14 residues. The V gene's germline CDR1 is SGHKS and CDR2 YYEKEE (reference sequence). V shed 3 bases and J shed 4 bases, with 11 bases lying between them.

CDR3 residues: CASSLGLAIHEQYF. The DNA of the CDR3 is TGTGCCAGCAGCTTGGGACTAGCGATCCACGAGCAGTACTTC. The chain couples TRBV11-1 to TRBJ2-7; 10 positions match TRBD2. Germline V gene data show CDR1 as SGHAT and CDR2 as FQDESV (reference sequence). This CDR3 has 14 residues. V shed 3 bases, J shed 5 bases, and the junction held 4 bases outside the gene matches.

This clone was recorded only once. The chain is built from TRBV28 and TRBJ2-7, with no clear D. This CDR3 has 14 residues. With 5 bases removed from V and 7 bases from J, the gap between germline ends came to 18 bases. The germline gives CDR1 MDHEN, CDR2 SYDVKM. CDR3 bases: TGTGCCAGCAGTACCTCCGGTATTAGGTTGGAGCAGTACTTC. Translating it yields CASSTSGIRLEQYF.

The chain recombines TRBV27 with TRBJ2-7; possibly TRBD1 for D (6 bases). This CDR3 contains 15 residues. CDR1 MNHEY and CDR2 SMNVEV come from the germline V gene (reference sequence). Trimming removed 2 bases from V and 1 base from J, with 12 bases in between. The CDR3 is CASSLQGLQSYEQYF. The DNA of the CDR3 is TGTGCCAGCAGTTTACAGGGGCTCCAATCCTACGAGCAGTACTTC.

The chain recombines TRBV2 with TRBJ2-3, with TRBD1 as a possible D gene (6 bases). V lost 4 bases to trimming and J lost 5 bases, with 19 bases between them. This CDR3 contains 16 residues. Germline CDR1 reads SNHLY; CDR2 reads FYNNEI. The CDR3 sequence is CASSGTTGIPQDTQYF. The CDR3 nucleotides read TGTGCCAGCAGTGGCACCACAGGGATCCCACAAGATACGCAGTATTTT.

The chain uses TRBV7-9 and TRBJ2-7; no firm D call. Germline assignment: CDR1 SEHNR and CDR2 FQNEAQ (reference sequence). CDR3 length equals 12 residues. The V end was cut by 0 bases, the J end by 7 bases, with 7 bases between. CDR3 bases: TGTGCCAGCAGCTTAGCCCGCCCTGAGCAGTACTTC. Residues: CASSLARPEQYF.

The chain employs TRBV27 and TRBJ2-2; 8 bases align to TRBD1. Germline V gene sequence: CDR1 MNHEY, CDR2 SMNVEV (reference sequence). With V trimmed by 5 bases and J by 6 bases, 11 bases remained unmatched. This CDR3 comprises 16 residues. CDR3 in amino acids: CASSRLGQAGPGELFF. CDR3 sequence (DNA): TGTGCCAGCAGTCGCCTGGGACAGGCGGGCCCCGGGGAGCTGTTTTTT.